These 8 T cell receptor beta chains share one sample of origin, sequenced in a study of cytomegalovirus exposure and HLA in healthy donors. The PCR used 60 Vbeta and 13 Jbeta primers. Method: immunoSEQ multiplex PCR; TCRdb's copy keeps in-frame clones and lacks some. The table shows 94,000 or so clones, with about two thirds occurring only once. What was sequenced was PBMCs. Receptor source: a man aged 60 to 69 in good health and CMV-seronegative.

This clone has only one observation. CDR3 protein: CASSPSGTGVFTEAFF. In DNA form, the CDR3 reads TGTGCCAGCTCACCCTCCGGGACAGGGGTTTTCACTGAAGCTTTCTTT. The V call is TRBV18, the J call TRBJ1-1, with 10 nucleotides matching TRBD1. Germline lookup yields CDR1 KGHSH and CDR2 LQKENI. This CDR3 has 16 amino acids. The V segment lost 3 bases and the J segment 4 bases; nucleotides outside the gene matches: 8.

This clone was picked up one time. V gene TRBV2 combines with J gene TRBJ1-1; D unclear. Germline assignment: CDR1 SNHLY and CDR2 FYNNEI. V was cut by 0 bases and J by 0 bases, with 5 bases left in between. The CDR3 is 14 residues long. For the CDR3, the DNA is TGTGCCAGCAGTGAAGCGCGCCTGAACACTGAAGCTTTCTTT. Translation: CASSEARLNTEAFF. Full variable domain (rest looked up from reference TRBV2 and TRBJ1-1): EPEVTQTPSHQVTQMGQEVILRCVPISNHLYFYWYRQILGQKVEFLVSFYNNEISEKSEIFDDQFSVERPDGSNFTLKIRSTKLEDSAMYFCASSEARLNTEAFFGQGTRLTVV.

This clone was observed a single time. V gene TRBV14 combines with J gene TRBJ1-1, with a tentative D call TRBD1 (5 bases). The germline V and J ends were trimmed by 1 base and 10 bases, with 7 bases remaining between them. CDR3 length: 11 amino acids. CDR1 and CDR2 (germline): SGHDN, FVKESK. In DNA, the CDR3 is TGTGCCAGCAGCCAAGGGGGCGGAGCTTTCTTT. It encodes CASSQGGGAFF.

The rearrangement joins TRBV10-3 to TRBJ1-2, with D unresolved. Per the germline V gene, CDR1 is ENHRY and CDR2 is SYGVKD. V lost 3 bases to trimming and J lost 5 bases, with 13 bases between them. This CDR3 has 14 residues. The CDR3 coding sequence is TGTGCCATCAGTGATACAGACTCGGGGTATGGCTACACCTTC. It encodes CAISDTDSGYGYTF.

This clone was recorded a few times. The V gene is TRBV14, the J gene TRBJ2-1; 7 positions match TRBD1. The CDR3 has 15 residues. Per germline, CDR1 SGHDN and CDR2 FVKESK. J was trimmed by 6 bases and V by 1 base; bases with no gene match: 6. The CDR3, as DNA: TGTGCCAGCAGCCAAGGACAGGGCCCTCTCAATGAGCAGTTCTTC. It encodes CASSQGQGPLNEQFF.

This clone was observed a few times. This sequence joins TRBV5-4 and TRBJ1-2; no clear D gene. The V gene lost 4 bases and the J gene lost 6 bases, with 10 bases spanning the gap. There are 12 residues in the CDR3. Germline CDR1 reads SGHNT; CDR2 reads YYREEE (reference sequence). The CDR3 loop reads CASSSNSDGYTF. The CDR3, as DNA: TGTGCCAGCAGCAGCAACAGTGATGGCTACACCTTC.

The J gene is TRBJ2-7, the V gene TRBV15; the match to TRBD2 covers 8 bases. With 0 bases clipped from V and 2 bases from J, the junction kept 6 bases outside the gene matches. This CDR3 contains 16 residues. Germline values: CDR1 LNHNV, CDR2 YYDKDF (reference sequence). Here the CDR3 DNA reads TGTGCCACCAGCAGAGATCCGGGGGGGGAGCCCTACGAGCAGTACTTC. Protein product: CATSRDPGGEPYEQYF.

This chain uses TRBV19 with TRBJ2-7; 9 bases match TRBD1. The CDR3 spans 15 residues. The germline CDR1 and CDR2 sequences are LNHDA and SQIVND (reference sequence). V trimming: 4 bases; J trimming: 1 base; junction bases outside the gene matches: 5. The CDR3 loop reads CASSRQGGRSYEQYF. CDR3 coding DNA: TGTGCCAGTAGTAGACAGGGGGGAAGGTCCTACGAGCAGTACTTC.